Described below is a single TCR beta chain sequence and its context. As yet, its antigen is unknown. This record comes from a study of CD8 T cells in Susac syndrome. Regarding the study as a whole: Individuals included in the TCR sequencing and HLA analysis were acknowledged by the study to be relatively few in number.

The RNA input was roughly 0.45 to 1 ug, and it was reverse transcribed with random hexamers. A multiplex approach, immunoSEQ multiplex PCR, amplified TCR beta CDR3 across 54 Vbeta and 13 Jbeta. TCRdb re-called the immunoSEQ multiplex PCR reads through MiXCR, storing one row per CDR3 protein. The sample has about 73,000 distinct CDR3 sequences, less than 95% seen once. CD8+ and CD4+ T cells from blood underwent TCR beta sequencing, which was carried out in a high-throughput format. TEMRA cells were FACS-enriched and CD8+ and CD4+ T cells negatively isolated. The germline V gene encodes CDR1 SGHVS and CDR2 FQNEAQ. Trimming cost V 1 base and J 2 bases, with 11 bases left between them. This CDR3 contains 15 residues.

The chain employs TRBV7-8 and TRBJ2-5; no clear D. The sequence was obtained from a human donor with multiple sclerosis. The sequencing input was CD8+ T cells from PBMCs. Written as DNA, the CDR3 is TGTGCCAGCAGCTTAGAATTGGCCCTTCAAGAGACCCAGTACTTC. This sequence encodes CASSLELALQETQYF.